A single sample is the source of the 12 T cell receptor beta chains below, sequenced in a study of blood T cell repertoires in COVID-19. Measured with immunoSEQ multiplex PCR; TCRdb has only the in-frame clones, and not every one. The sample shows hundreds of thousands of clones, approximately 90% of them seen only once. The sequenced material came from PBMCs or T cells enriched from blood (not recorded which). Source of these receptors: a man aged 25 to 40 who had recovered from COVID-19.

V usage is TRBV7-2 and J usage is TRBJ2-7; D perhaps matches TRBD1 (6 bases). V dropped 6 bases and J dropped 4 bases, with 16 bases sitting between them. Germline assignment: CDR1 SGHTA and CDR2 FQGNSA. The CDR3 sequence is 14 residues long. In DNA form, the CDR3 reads TGTGCCAGCAGTTCAGAGGACAGCCTTTACGAGCAGTACTTC. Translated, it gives CASSSEDSLYEQYF.

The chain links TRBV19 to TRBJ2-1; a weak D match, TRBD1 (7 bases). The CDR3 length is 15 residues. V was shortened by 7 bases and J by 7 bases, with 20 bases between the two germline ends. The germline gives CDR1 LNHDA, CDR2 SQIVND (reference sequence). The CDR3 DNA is TGTGCCAGTAAGGAGGGCGGGACAGCTCGTAATGAGCAGTTCTTC. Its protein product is CASKEGGTARNEQFF.

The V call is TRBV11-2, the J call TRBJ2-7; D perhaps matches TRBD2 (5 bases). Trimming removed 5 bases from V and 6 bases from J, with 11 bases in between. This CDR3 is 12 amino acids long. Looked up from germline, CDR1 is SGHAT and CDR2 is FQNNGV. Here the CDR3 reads CASSHEGSEQYF. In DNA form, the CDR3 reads TGTGCCAGCAGCCATGAGGGCTCCGAGCAGTACTTC.

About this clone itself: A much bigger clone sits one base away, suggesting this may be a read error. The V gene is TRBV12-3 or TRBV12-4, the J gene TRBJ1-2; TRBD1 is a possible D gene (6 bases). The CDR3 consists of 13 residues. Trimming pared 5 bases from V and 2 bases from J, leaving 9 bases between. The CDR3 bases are TGTGCCAGCAGTATAGACAGGAACTATGGCTACACCTTC. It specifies CASSIDRNYGYTF.

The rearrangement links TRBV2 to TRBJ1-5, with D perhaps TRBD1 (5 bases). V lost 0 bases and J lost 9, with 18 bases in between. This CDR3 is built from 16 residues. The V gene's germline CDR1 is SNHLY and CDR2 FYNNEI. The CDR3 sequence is CASSEARGQGRVPQHF. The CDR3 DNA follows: TGTGCCAGCAGTGAAGCGCGAGGCCAGGGCCGTGTGCCCCAGCATTTT.

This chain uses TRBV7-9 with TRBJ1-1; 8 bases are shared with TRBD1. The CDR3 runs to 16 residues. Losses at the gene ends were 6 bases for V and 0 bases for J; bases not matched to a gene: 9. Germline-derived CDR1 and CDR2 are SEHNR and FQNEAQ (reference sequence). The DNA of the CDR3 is TGTGCCAGCAGTTCAACAGGGGGTCGAATGAACACTGAAGCTTTCTTT. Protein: CASSSTGGRMNTEAFF. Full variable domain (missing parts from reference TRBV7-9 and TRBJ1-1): DTGVSQNPRHKITKRGQNVTFRCDPISEHNRLYWYRQTLGQGPEFLTYFQNEAQLEKSRLLSDRFSAERPKGSFSTLEIQRTEQGDSAMYLCASSSTGGRMNTEAFFGQGTRLTVV.

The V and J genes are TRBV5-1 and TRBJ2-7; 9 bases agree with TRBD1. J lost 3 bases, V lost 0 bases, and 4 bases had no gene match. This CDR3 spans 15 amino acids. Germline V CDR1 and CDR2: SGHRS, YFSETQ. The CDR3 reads CASSLVGTGFYEQYF. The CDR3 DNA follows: TGCGCCAGCAGCTTGGTTGGGACAGGGTTCTACGAGCAGTACTTC. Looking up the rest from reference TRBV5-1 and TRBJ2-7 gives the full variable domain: KAGVTQTPRYLIKTRGQQVTLSCSPISGHRSVSWYQQTPGQGLQFLFEYFSETQRNKGNFPGRFSGRQFSNSRSEMNVSTLELGDSALYLCASSLVGTGFYEQYFGPGTRLTVT.

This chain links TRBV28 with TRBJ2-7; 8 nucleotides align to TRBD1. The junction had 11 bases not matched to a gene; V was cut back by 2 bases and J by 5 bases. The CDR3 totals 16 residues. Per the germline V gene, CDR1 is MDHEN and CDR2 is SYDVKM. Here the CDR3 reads CASSLTPRTGRNEQYF. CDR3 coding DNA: TGTGCCAGCAGTTTAACCCCGCGGACAGGGCGGAACGAGCAGTACTTC.

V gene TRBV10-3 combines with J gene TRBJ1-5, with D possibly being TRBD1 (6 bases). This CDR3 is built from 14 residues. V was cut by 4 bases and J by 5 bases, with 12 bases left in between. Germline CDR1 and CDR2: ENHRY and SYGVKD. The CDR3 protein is CAISVQGGDQPQHF. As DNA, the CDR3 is TGTGCCATCAGTGTACAGGGCGGCGATCAGCCCCAGCATTTT.

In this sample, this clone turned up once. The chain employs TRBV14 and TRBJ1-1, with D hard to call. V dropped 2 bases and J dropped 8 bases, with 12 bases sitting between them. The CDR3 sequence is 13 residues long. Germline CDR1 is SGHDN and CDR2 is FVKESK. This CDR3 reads CASSQIVGLEAFF. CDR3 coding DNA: TGTGCCAGCAGCCAAATCGTGGGCTTGGAAGCTTTCTTT.

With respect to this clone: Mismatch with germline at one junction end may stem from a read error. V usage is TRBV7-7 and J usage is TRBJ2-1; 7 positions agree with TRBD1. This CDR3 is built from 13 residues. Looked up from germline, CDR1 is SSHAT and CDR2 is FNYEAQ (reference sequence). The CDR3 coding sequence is TGTGCTAGCAGCGCACAGGGGCACAATGAGCAGTTCTTC. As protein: CASSAQGHNEQFF.

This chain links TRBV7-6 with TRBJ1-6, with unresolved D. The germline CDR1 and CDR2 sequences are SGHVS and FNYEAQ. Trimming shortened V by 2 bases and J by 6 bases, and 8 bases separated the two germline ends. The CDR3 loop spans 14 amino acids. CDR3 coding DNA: TGTGCCAGCAGCTTAAGAGTTATTAATTCACCCCTCCACTTT. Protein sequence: CASSLRVINSPLHF.